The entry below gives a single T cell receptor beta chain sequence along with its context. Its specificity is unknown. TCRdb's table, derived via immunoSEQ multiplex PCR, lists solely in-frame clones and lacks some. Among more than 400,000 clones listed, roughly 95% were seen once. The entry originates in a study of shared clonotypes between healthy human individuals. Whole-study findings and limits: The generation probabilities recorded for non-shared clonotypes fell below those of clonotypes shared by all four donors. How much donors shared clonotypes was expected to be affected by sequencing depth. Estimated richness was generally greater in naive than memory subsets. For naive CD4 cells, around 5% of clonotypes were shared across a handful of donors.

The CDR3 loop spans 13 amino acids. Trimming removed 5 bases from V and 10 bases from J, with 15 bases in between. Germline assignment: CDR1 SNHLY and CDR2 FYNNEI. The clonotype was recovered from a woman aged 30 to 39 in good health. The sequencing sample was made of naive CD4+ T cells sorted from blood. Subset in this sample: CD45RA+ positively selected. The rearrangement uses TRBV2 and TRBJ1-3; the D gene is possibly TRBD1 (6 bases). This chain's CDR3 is CASSINRDLTIYF. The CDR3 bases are TGTGCCAGCAGTATTAACAGGGACCTAACCATATATTTT. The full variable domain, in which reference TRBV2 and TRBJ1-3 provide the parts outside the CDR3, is EPEVTQTPSHQVTQMGQEVILRCVPISNHLYFYWYRQILGQKVEFLVSFYNNEISEKSEIFDDQFSVERPDGSNFTLKIRSTKLEDSAMYFCASSINRDLTIYFGEGSWLTVV.